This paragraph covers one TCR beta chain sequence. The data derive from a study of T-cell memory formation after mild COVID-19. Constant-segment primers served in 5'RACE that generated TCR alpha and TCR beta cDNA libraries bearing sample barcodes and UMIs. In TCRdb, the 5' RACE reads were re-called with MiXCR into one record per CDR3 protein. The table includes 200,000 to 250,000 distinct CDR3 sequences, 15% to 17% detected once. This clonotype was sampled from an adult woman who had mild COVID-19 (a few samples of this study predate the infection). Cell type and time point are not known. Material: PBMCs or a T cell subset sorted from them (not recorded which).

CDR3 sequence reads: CASSLQQETQYF. CDR3 bases: TGTGCCAGCAGCTTACAGCAAGAGACCCAGTACTTC. The V call is TRBV7-8, the J call TRBJ2-5; D is ambiguous. Trimming removed 2 bases from V and 2 bases from J, with 3 bases in between. The CDR3 extends over 12 amino acids. CDR1 and CDR2 from the germline V gene are SGHVS and FQNEAQ.